In its sample, the clone carrying this TCR beta chain was seen a few times. Antigen unknown. Allogeneic regulatory or mature dendritic cells were co-cultured for roughly five days with CFSE-labeled sorted T cells at 1:10. Using immunoSEQ multiplex PCR, the repertoire was profiled, and TCRdb retains in-frame clones only, with some absent. In the table there are approximately 11,000 clones, approximately 65% of which are singletons. Trimming cost V 5 bases and J 5 bases, with 18 bases left between them. The CDR3 is 16 residues long. CDR1 is SSHAT, CDR2 FNYEAQ, per germline (reference sequence). These data come from a study of regulatory dendritic cells for organ transplantation. Overall study results and limits: The authors noted considerable between-person heterogeneity in alloreactive memory CD8+ cells. Memory CD8+ clonal expansion seemed more limited with regulatory than mature dendritic cells. Resting memory CD8+ T cells held the most alloreactive clonotypes. Naive CD4+ and CD8+ repertoires were highly diverse; memory CD8+ was most oligoclonal.

The sample taken for sequencing was naive CD4+ T cells from blood cultured with dendritic cells. The sample's subset: CD45RA+ naive T cells. The receptor was isolated from a human donor in good health. The V gene is TRBV7-7, the J gene TRBJ2-2; perhaps TRBD1 as D (6 bases). The CDR3 here is CASSAGTSVGTGELFF. The CDR3 region has the DNA TGTGCCAGCAGCGCCGGGACATCGGTAGGGACCGGGGAGCTGTTTTTT.